The rows below give T cell receptor beta chains drawn from one sample of a study of Ad26.COV2.S vaccination and SARS-CoV-2 variants. Assay used: immunoSEQ multiplex PCR; TCRdb lists only in-frame clones, some missing. The sample records about 180,000 clones, around 90% being singletons. The input for sequencing was peripheral blood, taken after recovery from COVID-19. The receptor set was obtained from a human donor who had recovered from COVID-19. Both conserved end residues are part of each CDR3. The D gene is left open where the match is weak. The size entry is marked missing in some rows and otherwise reads once, few, many or a size class.

>TRBV2|few|TRBJ1-2|TRBD1
TGTGCCAGCAGTATGGACAGGGTTGGCTACACCTTC
CASSMDRVGYTF
>TRBV12-5|-|TRBJ2-3|-
TGTGCTAGTGGTTTCTCCGGTGGGGTAGGCACAGATACGCAGTATTTT
CASGFSGGVGTDTQYF
>TRBV11-2|-|TRBJ2-1|TRBD2
TGTGCCAGCAGCCACTCGGGGGGGCTTTTAGATGAGCAGTTCTTC
CASSHSGGLLDEQFF
>TRBV10-1|-|TRBJ2-2|-
TGCGCCAGCACTGACCCCGCTGGCGGGGAGCTGTTTTTT
CASTDPAGGELFF
>TRBV20-1|-|TRBJ2-3|-
TGCAGTGCTAGTCCACCGTATTCCCCCACAGATACGCAGTATTTT
CSASPPYSPTDTQYF
>TRBV6-6|-|TRBJ2-2|-
TGTGCCAGCAGTTCCCCCCCAGCGGGCCCCGGGGAGCTGTTTTTT
CASSSPPAGPGELFF
>TRBV27|-|TRBJ2-7|-
TGTGCCAGCACCCACGAGCAGTACTTC
CASTHEQYF
>TRBV2|-|TRBJ1-4|-
TGTGCCAGCAGTGAAGCGCTTCAGAGGGCTCTCGGAAAACTGTTTTTT
CASSEALQRALGKLFF
>TRBV5-1|-|TRBJ2-5|-
TGCGCCAGCAGCTCTCTGTACCAAGAGACCCAGTACTTC
CASSSLYQETQYF
>TRBV28|-|TRBJ1-2|-
TGTGCCAGCAGTTTAACGGGGGCCGACTATGGCTACACCTTC
CASSLTGADYGYTF
>TRBV2|-|TRBJ1-1|-
TGTGCCAGCAGTGAGCAGGGGCCGTATGAAGCTTTCTTT
CASSEQGPYEAFF
>TRBV7-2|few|TRBJ2-3|-
TGTGCCAGCAGCTTTCGTTCAATCACAGATACGCAGTATTTT
CASSFRSITDTQYF
>TRBV3-1/TRBV3-2|-|TRBJ1-1|-
TGTGCCAGCAGCCAAGCAGGACCCACTGAAGCTTTCTTT
CASSQAGPTEAFF
>TRBV3-1/TRBV3-2|-|TRBJ2-3|-
TGTGCCAGCAGCCAAGATAGTTGGGGGGGGCGACGCACAGATACGCAGTATTTT
CASSQDSWGGRRTDTQYF
>TRBV5-6|-|TRBJ2-1|-
TGTGCCAGCAGCCCTACAGGGAGCTCCTACAATGAGCAGTTCTTC
CASSPTGSSYNEQFF
>TRBV5-1|-|TRBJ2-5|-
TGCGCCAGCAGCTTGGGGGACAGCGGGGAGACCCAGTACTTC
CASSLGDSGETQYF
>TRBV12-5|-|TRBJ1-1|TRBD1
TGTGCTAGTGGTTTTGGGACAGAGAATATGAACACTGAAGCTTTCTTT
CASGFGTENMNTEAFF
>TRBV5-1|-|TRBJ2-5|TRBD2
TGCGCCAGCAGCCGGGGACTAGCGGAAGAGACCCAGTACTTC
CASSRGLAEETQYF
>TRBV6-5|-|TRBJ1-1|-
TGTGCCAGCAGCAGGACAGTGAACACTGAAGCTTTCTTT
CASSRTVNTEAFF
>TRBV2|-|TRBJ2-1|TRBD2
TGTGCCAGCAGGGGACTAGCGCATGAGCAGTTCTTC
CASRGLAHEQFF
>TRBV5-8|-|TRBJ2-3|TRBD2
TGTGCCAGCAGCTTGGAGGGACTAGGGAGGGATACGCAGTATTTT
CASSLEGLGRDTQYF
>TRBV27|-|TRBJ1-1|-
TGTGCCAGCAAGGTCGGGGGCGGAAACACTGAAGCTTTCTTT
CASKVGGGNTEAFF
>TRBV29-1|-|TRBJ2-3|TRBD2
TGCAGCGTTGAAAGACTAGCGGGGGTGGTCACAGATACGCAGTATTTT
CSVERLAGVVTDTQYF
>TRBV18|once|TRBJ2-7|TRBD1
TGTGCCAGCTCACCACCGGGACAGGGGTACGAGCAGTACTTC
CASSPPGQGYEQYF
>TRBV2|many|TRBJ2-1|-
TGTGCCAGCAGTGAAGGGGGACACTTTACAGAAGAGCAGTTCTTC
CASSEGGHFTEEQFF
>TRBV7-9|-|TRBJ2-7|-
TGTGCCAGCAGCTTCGACTACGAGCAGTACTTC
CASSFDYEQYF
>TRBV6-4|-|TRBJ2-3|-
TGTGCCAGGAGGCCCCGCACAGATACGCAGTATTTT
CARRPRTDTQYF
>TRBV6-1|-|TRBJ1-5|-
TGTGCCAGCAGTGAAGAAGGGTACCAGCCCCAGCATTTT
CASSEEGYQPQHF
>TRBV7-9|-|TRBJ2-7|-
TGTGCCAGCAGCCCCTTAGCCTACGAGCAGTACTTC
CASSPLAYEQYF
>TRBV10-2|-|TRBJ2-7|-
TGCGCCAGCAGACCCTTGGGGCACGAGCAGTACTTC
CASRPLGHEQYF
>TRBV30|-|TRBJ2-7|-
TGTGCCTGGAAATGGGGGAGCCACGAGCAGTACTTC
CAWKWGSHEQYF
>TRBV19|once|TRBJ2-1|TRBD2
TGTGCCAGTAGTAAGATAGCGGGAGTTTACAATGAGCAGTTCTTC
CASSKIAGVYNEQFF
>TRBV6-1|-|TRBJ2-1|TRBD1
TGTGCCAGCAGGGAAGGGACAGGGTGGGTCTCCTACAATGAGCAGTTCTTC
CASREGTGWVSYNEQFF
>TRBV4-2|once|TRBJ2-5|TRBD1
TGTGCCAGCAGCCAACTGGGACAGGGGGAAGAGACCCAGTACTTC
CASSQLGQGEETQYF
>TRBV18|once|TRBJ1-2|-
TGTGCCAGCTCACCGAACTATGGCTACACCTTC
CASSPNYGYTF
>TRBV11-1|-|TRBJ2-3|-
TGTGCCAGCAGCTTAGGGAGACTAGAGGGCACAGATACGCAGTATTTT
CASSLGRLEGTDTQYF
>TRBV5-5|-|TRBJ2-7|TRBD1
TGTGCCAGCAGCCTTAGGGGACAGGGGGCCTACGAGCAGTACTTC
CASSLRGQGAYEQYF
>TRBV19|-|TRBJ2-1|-
TGTGCCAGTAGTATCGTCGGCAATGAGCAGTTCTTC
CASSIVGNEQFF
>TRBV7-9|-|TRBJ2-5|-
TGTGCCAGCAGCTTAGCCGGGACCACGATAGAGACCCAGTACTTC
CASSLAGTTIETQYF
>TRBV28|-|TRBJ2-5|TRBD1
TGTGCCAGCAGTTCCAGGGGGTACCAAGAGACCCAGTACTTC
CASSSRGYQETQYF
>TRBV7-2|-|TRBJ1-1|-
TGTGCCAGCAGCTTAGCAGGCGGGTTCACTGAAGCTTTCTTT
CASSLAGGFTEAFF
>TRBV5-6|-|TRBJ2-5|-
TGTGCCAGCAGCGGCCAAGAGACCCAGTACTTC
CASSGQETQYF
>TRBV7-9|-|TRBJ1-2|-
TGTGCCAGCAGCTTAGCTCGGACGGGATATGGCTACACCTTC
CASSLARTGYGYTF
>TRBV2|-|TRBJ1-1|-
TGTGCCAGCAGATTGGGGGGGACGGGGAACACTGAAGCTTTCTTT
CASRLGGTGNTEAFF
>TRBV5-1|-|TRBJ2-3|TRBD2
TGCGCCAGCAGCCCGCCTTGGCTAGCGGAGCGCACAGATACGCAGTATTTT
CASSPPWLAERTDTQYF
>TRBV6-1|-|TRBJ2-5|-
TGTGCCAGCAGTGAAGCGGGGCCTCGGGAGACCCAGTACTTC
CASSEAGPRETQYF
>TRBV6-1|-|TRBJ1-6|-
TGTGCCAGCAGTGCCGCGGCCCCTCGCTCCTATAATTCACCCCTCCACTTT
CASSAAAPRSYNSPLHF
>TRBV12-5|-|TRBJ2-1|TRBD2
TGTGCTAGTGGTCGAACTAGCGTAAATGAGCAGTTCTTC
CASGRTSVNEQFF
>TRBV5-6|-|TRBJ1-4|TRBD1
TGTGCCAGCAGTGGGACAGGGTATTACGGTAATGAAAAACTGTTTTTT
CASSGTGYYGNEKLFF
>TRBV19|-|TRBJ1-1|TRBD1
TGTGCCAGCCGAGGACAGGGAGTAACTGAAGCTTTCTTT
CASRGQGVTEAFF
>TRBV18|-|TRBJ2-7|-
TGTGCCAGCTCACCGACCGGGCCTTATCAGGAGCAGTACTTC
CASSPTGPYQEQYF
>TRBV2|-|TRBJ1-5|-
TGTGCCACGTCACGGGAGGACAATCAGCCCCAGCATTTT
CATSREDNQPQHF
>TRBV15|-|TRBJ2-7|-
TGTGCCACCAGCAGCCCGGGCAGCTCTCACTACGAGCAGTACTTC
CATSSPGSSHYEQYF
>TRBV2|-|TRBJ1-1|-
TGTGCCAGCAGACGGCGGGGGGGAAACACTGAAGCTTTCTTT
CASRRRGGNTEAFF